This record covers a single TCR beta chain. This sample is drawn from a study of blood T cell repertoires in COVID-19. On the study more broadly: From T cells, B-cell-depleted T cells, or PBMCs came the material, which was cDNA or gDNA.

After removal of 5 bases from V and 4 bases from J, the junction contained 4 bases not matched to a gene. Germline loops: CDR1 SGHRS, CDR2 YFSETQ. There are 13 residues in the CDR3. Participants came from roughly 23 US areas, aged about 18 to 100 years. Membership in each cohort depended on participant-reported clinical history. Generated by immunoSEQ multiplex PCR, the TCRdb table keeps only in-frame clones and is missing some. The sample records more than 350,000 clones, 85% to 90% being singletons. The sample taken for sequencing was PBMCs or T cells enriched from blood (not recorded which). The clonotype was recovered from a woman aged 50 to 60 who had recovered from COVID-19. The chain joins TRBV5-1 to TRBJ1-1; 8 positions agree with TRBD1. CDR3 nucleotides: TGCGCCAGCAGAACTGACAGGGGCACTGAAGCTTTCTTT. Its translation: CASRTDRGTEAFF.